What follows are 20 T cell receptor beta chains derived from one specimen sequenced in a study of blood T cell repertoires in COVID-19. Sequencing was performed with immunoSEQ multiplex PCR; in TCRdb, only in-frame clones are kept and a portion is missing. The top ten hold 2.3% of the sample, which has hundreds of thousands of clones, about 89% seen once. The sequencing sample was made of peripheral blood. The receptors come from a woman aged 60-75 years with COVID-19, enrolled during active disease.

The genes are TRBV11-3 and TRBJ1-5; D is unclear. CDR3 length: 14 amino acids. CDR1 and CDR2 (germline): SGHNT, YENEEA. Trimming stripped 3 bases from V and 6 bases from J, with 12 bases between. CDR3 sequence reads: CASSFHHRGQPQHF. As DNA, the CDR3 is TGTGCCAGCAGCTTTCATCATCGAGGTCAGCCCCAGCATTTT.

This chain connects TRBV10-3 to TRBJ1-6, with D perhaps matching TRBD1 (6 bases). The V and J ends lost 10 bases and 5 bases respectively, with 9 bases between them. This CDR3 region has 12 residues. Looked up from germline, CDR1 is ENHRY and CDR2 is SYGVKD. The CDR3 sequence: CANRQDNSPLHF. CDR3 nucleotides: TGTGCCAACCGACAGGATAATTCACCCCTCCACTTT.

The chain employs TRBV10-3 and TRBJ2-7; weak D call: TRBD1 (6 bases). The CDR3 runs to 16 residues. With 0 bases removed from V and 0 bases from J, the gap between germline ends came to 12 bases. Germline V CDR1 and CDR2: ENHRY, SYGVKD. The CDR3 spells CAISESRQDSSYEQYF. The DNA for the CDR3 is TGTGCCATCAGTGAGTCCCGGCAGGACAGCTCCTACGAGCAGTACTTC.

The table lists this clone with a count of one. The chain combines TRBV19 with TRBJ1-1; D call uncertain. With 5 bases removed from V and 2 bases from J, the gap between germline ends came to 18 bases. CDR1 is LNHDA and CDR2 is SQIVND in the germline V gene (reference sequence). The CDR3 totals 16 residues. CDR3 sequence: CASSVRAGVGNTEAFF. The CDR3 DNA sequence: TGTGCCAGTAGTGTCCGGGCCGGGGTTGGTAACACTGAAGCTTTCTTT.

The chain has TRBV5-1 and TRBJ1-4, with TRBD1 matching over 7 bases. With V trimmed by 4 bases and J by 8 bases, 11 bases remained unmatched. CDR3 length: 15 amino acids. The V gene's germline CDR1 is SGHRS and CDR2 YFSETQ. The CDR3 spells CASSIEGARLEKLFF. DNA of the CDR3: TGCGCCAGCAGCATCGAGGGGGCGCGTTTAGAAAAACTGTTTTTT.

This sequence joins TRBV9 and TRBJ1-6; no reliable D call. Looked up from germline, CDR1 is SGDLS and CDR2 is YYNGEE. V lost 3 bases, J lost 0 bases, and 7 bases lay in between. CDR3 length: 15 amino acids. The CDR3 DNA sequence: TGTGCCAGCAGCGGAGGGAGCTCCTATAATTCACCCCTCCACTTT. This codes for CASSGGSSYNSPLHF.

The chain recombines TRBV5-1 with TRBJ1-1; D gene uncertain. Trimming stripped 0 bases from V and 1 base from J, with 10 bases between. The germline V gene has CDR1 SGHRS and CDR2 YFSETQ. CDR3 length: 15 amino acids. The CDR3 region is CASSLGQHKNTEAFF. For the CDR3, the DNA is TGCGCCAGCAGCTTGGGCCAACATAAGAACACTGAAGCTTTCTTT. The full variable domain, rest sourced from reference TRBV5-1 and TRBJ1-1, is KAGVTQTPRYLIKTRGQQVTLSCSPISGHRSVSWYQQTPGQGLQFLFEYFSETQRNKGNFPGRFSGRQFSNSRSEMNVSTLELGDSALYLCASSLGQHKNTEAFFGQGTRLTVV.

This chain joins TRBV7-8 and TRBJ1-5; weak D call: TRBD1 (5 bases). The CDR3 runs 15 residues. Germline V gene sequence: CDR1 SGHVS, CDR2 FQNEAQ. The V end was cut by 5 bases, the J end by 0 bases, with 11 bases between. This CDR3 is CASSLTVYSNQPQHF. The CDR3 DNA reads TGTGCCAGCAGCCTGACAGTTTATAGCAATCAGCCCCAGCATTTT.

The chain recombines TRBV15 with TRBJ2-3, with a possible D match to TRBD1 (5 bases). The germline V and J ends were trimmed by 0 bases and 3 bases, with 7 bases remaining between them. Germline V gene data show CDR1 as LNHNV and CDR2 as YYDKDF (reference sequence). The length of the CDR3 is 14 residues. CDR3 nucleotides: TGTGCCACCAGCAGAGATGGGGCGACAGATACGCAGTATTTT. Translated: CATSRDGATDTQYF.

The V call is TRBV19, the J call TRBJ1-4, with TRBD1 identical over 7 bases. V trimming: 5 bases; J trimming: 4 bases; junction bases outside the gene matches: 7. CDR3 size: 15 residues. Per germline, CDR1 LNHDA and CDR2 SQIVND (reference sequence). CDR3 DNA sequence: TGTGCCAGTAGTCCATGGACAGGAAGTAATGAAAAACTGTTTTTT. Its protein product is CASSPWTGSNEKLFF.

Written as DNA, the CDR3 is TGTGCCACCAGCAGAGACCGGACAATCTTGAATGAAAAACTGTTTTTT. Amino acids: CATSRDRTILNEKLFF. This chain links TRBV15 with TRBJ1-4, with D possibly being TRBD1 (5 bases). V lost 0 bases and J lost 5, with 13 bases in between. CDR3 length: 16 amino acids. Germline CDR1 LNHNV, CDR2 YYDKDF (reference sequence).

This clone was detected a few times. J is TRBJ1-5 and V is TRBV4-2; tentatively, D is TRBD1 (6 bases). The CDR3 contains 17 residues. Deletions cut 3 bases from V and 0 bases from J, with 15 bases between. Germline V gene sequence: CDR1 LGHNA, CDR2 YNFKEQ. This CDR3 reads CASSQDATGPSNQPQHF. The CDR3 DNA is TGTGCCAGCAGCCAGGATGCCACAGGGCCTAGCAATCAGCCCCAGCATTTT.

In DNA, the CDR3 is TGTGCCAGCAGCTTAGGGGATAGACAGTCTAACTATGGCTACACCTTC. Translation: CASSLGDRQSNYGYTF. V usage is TRBV7-9 and J usage is TRBJ1-2; tentatively, D is TRBD1 (5 bases). CDR1 is SEHNR, CDR2 FQNEAQ, per germline (reference sequence). V lost 1 base, J lost 0 bases, and 12 bases lay in between. CDR3 size: 16 residues.

This clone is a singleton in its sample. This sequence joins TRBV7-9 and TRBJ1-2, with TRBD1 as a possible D gene (5 bases). V dropped 4 bases and J dropped 1 base, with 10 bases sitting between them. CDR1 is SEHNR, CDR2 FQNEAQ, per germline (reference sequence). The CDR3 loop spans 14 amino acids. CDR3 bases: TGTGCCAGCAGCTCCTCGGGACTTAACTATGGCTACACCTTC. Translation: CASSSSGLNYGYTF.

The chain recombines TRBV27 with TRBJ2-1; D gene unclear. The CDR3 is made up of 11 amino acids. The germline V and J ends were trimmed by 5 bases and 9 bases, with 8 bases remaining between them. The V gene's germline CDR1 is MNHEY and CDR2 SMNVEV (reference sequence). CDR3 residues: CASSHPIEQFF. CDR3 in DNA: TGTGCCAGCAGTCATCCTATTGAGCAGTTCTTC.

The rearrangement uses TRBV4-1 and TRBJ1-2; D unresolved. The CDR3 spans 13 residues. The germline gives CDR1 MGHRA, CDR2 YSYEKL. V dropped 0 bases and J dropped 4 bases, with 6 bases sitting between them. CDR3 in amino acids: CASSQDGSYGYTF. As DNA, the CDR3 is TGCGCCAGCAGCCAAGATGGCAGCTATGGCTACACCTTC.

J is TRBJ1-4 and V is TRBV15, with no clear D. CDR1 is LNHNV and CDR2 is YYDKDF in the germline V gene (reference sequence). This CDR3 has 14 residues. V was cut by 4 bases and J by 6 bases, with 12 bases left in between. This chain's CDR3 is CATSNLQWDEKLFF. CDR3 DNA: TGTGCCACCAGCAATTTACAGTGGGATGAAAAACTGTTTTTT.

The J gene is TRBJ1-5, the V gene TRBV19; 8 bases line up with TRBD1. The CDR3 is 19 amino acids. Germline lookup yields CDR1 LNHDA and CDR2 SQIVND (reference sequence). Trimming at V came to 0 bases and at J to 2 bases, leaving 12 bases not matched to a gene. The CDR3: CASSIDPPSAGGGNQPQHF. CDR3 bases: TGTGCCAGTAGTATAGATCCACCCAGTGCAGGGGGCGGCAATCAGCCCCAGCATTTT. The whole variable domain, remainder taken from reference TRBV19 and TRBJ1-5, is DGGITQSPKYLFRKEGQNVTLSCEQNLNHDAMYWYRQDPGQGLRLIYYSQIVNDFQKGDIAEGYSVSREKKESFPLTVTSAQKNPTAFYLCASSIDPPSAGGGNQPQHFGDGTRLSIL.

The chain carries TRBV7-3 and TRBJ2-1; TRBD1 agrees at 9 bases. V dropped 3 bases and J dropped 8; count of bases not matched to a gene: 8. This CDR3 has 15 amino acids. The V gene's germline CDR1 is SGHTA and CDR2 FQGTGA. DNA of the CDR3: TGTGCCAGCAGCTTTACCAGGACAGGGGCGTATGAGCAGTTCTTC. Protein sequence: CASSFTRTGAYEQFF.

The count of this clone is one. Other DNA variants within this sample encode the same CDR3. The gene calls are TRBV5-1 and TRBJ1-2, with 10 bases identical to TRBD1. The V and J ends lost 5 bases and 2 bases, in that order; junction bases with no gene match: 0. The CDR3 is 13 amino acids. Per germline, CDR1 SGHRS and CDR2 YFSETQ. The CDR3 DNA reads as TGCGCCAGCAGGGGACAGGGGAACTATGGCTACACCTTC. Translation gives CASRGQGNYGYTF.